This TCR beta chain appears in the sequencing data of a study of identical twins. TCRdb re-derived calls from the 5' RACE reads in MiXCR, one entry per CDR3 protein. The table has around 530,000 distinct CDR3 sequences, 15% seen once. This clonotype was seen ten or more times. Looked up from germline, CDR1 is SEHNR and CDR2 is FQNEAQ (reference sequence). This CDR3 comprises 15 residues. With 6 bases clipped from V and 0 bases from J, the junction kept 5 bases outside the gene matches. These data are also associated with another study on yellow fever vaccine responses in identical twins.

Material: CD4+ T cells sorted from blood. The sequence derives from a young woman in good health. V is TRBV7-9 and J is TRBJ2-1; 7 positions agree with TRBD2. In DNA, the CDR3 is TGTGCCAGCAGTAGGCGGGGGAGCTCCTACAATGAGCAGTTCTTC. Its protein product is CASSRRGSSYNEQFF.